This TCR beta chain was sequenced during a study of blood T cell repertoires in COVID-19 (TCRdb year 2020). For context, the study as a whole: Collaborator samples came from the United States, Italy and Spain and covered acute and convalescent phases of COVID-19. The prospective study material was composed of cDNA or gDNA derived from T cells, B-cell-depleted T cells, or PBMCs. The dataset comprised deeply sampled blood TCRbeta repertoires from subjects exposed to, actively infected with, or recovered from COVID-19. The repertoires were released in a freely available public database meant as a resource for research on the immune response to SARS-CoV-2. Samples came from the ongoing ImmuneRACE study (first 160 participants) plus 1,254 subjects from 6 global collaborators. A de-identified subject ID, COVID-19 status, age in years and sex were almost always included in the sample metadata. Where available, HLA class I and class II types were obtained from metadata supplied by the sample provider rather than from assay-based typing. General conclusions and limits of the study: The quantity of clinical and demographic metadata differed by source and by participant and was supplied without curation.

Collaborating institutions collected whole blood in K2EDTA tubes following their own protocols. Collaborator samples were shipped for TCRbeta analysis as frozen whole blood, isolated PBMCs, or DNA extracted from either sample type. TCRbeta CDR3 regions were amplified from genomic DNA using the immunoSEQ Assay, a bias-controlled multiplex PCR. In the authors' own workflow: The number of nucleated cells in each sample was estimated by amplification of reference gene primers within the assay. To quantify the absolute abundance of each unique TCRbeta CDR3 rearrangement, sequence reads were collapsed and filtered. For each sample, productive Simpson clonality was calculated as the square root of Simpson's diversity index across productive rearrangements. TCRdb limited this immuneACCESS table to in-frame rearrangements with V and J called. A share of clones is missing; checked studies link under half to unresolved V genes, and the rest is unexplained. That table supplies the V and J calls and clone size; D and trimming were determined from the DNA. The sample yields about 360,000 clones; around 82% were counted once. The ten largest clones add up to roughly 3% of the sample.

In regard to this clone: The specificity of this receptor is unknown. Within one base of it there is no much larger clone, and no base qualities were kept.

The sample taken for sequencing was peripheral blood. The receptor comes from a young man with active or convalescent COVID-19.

The sequenced DNA: TGTGCCAGCTCGTCGGGGAGTTACGAGCAGTACTTC. This yields the protein CASSSGSYEQYF. The chain links TRBV18 with TRBJ2-7, with TRBD2 as a weak D call on 5 bases. Spanning cysteine to phenylalanine, the CDR3 consists of 12 amino acids. Only the CDR3 DNA stays, 36 bases, in frame from base 1. According to the germline V gene, CDR1 reads KGHSH and CDR2 reads LQKENI. V and J are truncated by 6 bases and 4 bases respectively, leaving an intervening sequence of 10 bases.